These 5 T cell receptor beta chains originate from one sample sequenced in a study of blood T cell repertoires in COVID-19. The protocol was immunoSEQ multiplex PCR, while the TCRdb copy is restricted to in-frame clones and leaves out a portion. The sample holds roughly 100,000 clones, about 90% seen once. The sample was peripheral blood. The receptors were sampled from a human donor in a cohort sampled during active COVID-19.

This sequence joins TRBV28 and TRBJ2-2; 9 bases are shared with TRBD1. The J segment lost 4 bases and the V segment lost 2 bases, leaving 5 bases of the junction unmatched. This CDR3 comprises 16 residues. From germline, CDR1 is MDHEN and CDR2 SYDVKM. In DNA form, the CDR3 reads TGTGCCAGCAGTTTACCCGGGACAGGGATCACCGGGGAGCTGTTTTTT. Protein sequence: CASSLPGTGITGELFF.

The V call is TRBV6-6, the J call TRBJ1-5, with a possible D match to TRBD1 (5 bases). This CDR3 is 15 amino acids long. V lost 7 bases to trimming and J lost 2 bases, with 15 bases between them. CDR1 is MNHNY, CDR2 SVGAGI, per germline (reference sequence). CDR3 region: CASNDAGGGNQPQHF. CDR3 bases: TGTGCCAGCAACGACGCCGGGGGAGGCAATCAGCCCCAGCATTTT.

The CDR3 reads CASSQGAGTMNTEAFF. CDR3 sequence (DNA): TGTGCCAGCAGCCAAGGCGCCGGGACAATGAACACTGAAGCTTTCTTT. The rearrangement links TRBV14 to TRBJ1-1; D is possibly TRBD1 (6 bases). Germline V lookup: CDR1 SGHDN, CDR2 FVKESK. Between the trimmed V and J ends, which lost 1 base and 0 bases, there was a span of 12 bases. This CDR3 has 16 amino acids.

This clone was recorded only once. The V call is TRBV29-1, the J call TRBJ2-7; 9 bases match TRBD2. Germline CDR1 SQVTM, CDR2 ANQGSEA. This CDR3 is 17 amino acids long. The V and J ends lost 7 bases and 3 bases, in that order; junction bases with no gene match: 19. The CDR3 loop reads CSATRNRGGVLSYEQYF. The CDR3 DNA follows: TGCAGCGCAACCCGGAATCGCGGGGGGGTCCTAAGCTACGAGCAGTACTTC.

The chain is built from TRBV28 and TRBJ2-3; 10 nucleotides match TRBD1. J gave up 4 bases and V 6 bases, and 4 bases lay outside the gene matches. CDR1 and CDR2 from the germline V gene are MDHEN and SYDVKM. The CDR3 has 14 amino acids. CDR3 region: CASSPDRGPDTQYF. The CDR3 nucleotides read TGTGCCAGCAGCCCCGACAGGGGGCCAGATACGCAGTATTTT.